What follows describes a single T cell receptor (beta chain). Its antigen is not yet known. No base qualities exist here, and no much larger clone lies one base off it. The CDR3 regions of human TCRbeta chains were analyzed by immunosequencing. The authors' analysis ran thus. Repertoire TCRs were checked for matches against a reference library of SARS-CoV-2-specific TCRs that had been generated using the MIRA antigen-specificity platform. Breadth was defined as the fraction of unique TCRs that were SARS-CoV-2-associated, and depth was defined as the fraction of total T cells that were SARS-CoV-2-associated. Using the MIRA data, every spike-specific TCR was mapped to the spike region that the TCR reacted to and assigned to either a CD4 or a CD8 class. Log10-transformed breadth and depth values were compared by one-way ANOVA with Sidak's multiple comparisons tests. The table was pulled from immuneACCESS by TCRdb, which kept in-frame rearrangements only. Such tables lose some clones; where checked, under half of the loss comes from unresolved V genes, and the rest has no known cause. The V and J calls and clone size come from that table; D and trimming were worked out from the DNA. This sample comprises roughly 200,000 clones, roughly 92% of them detected only once. The ten largest clonotypes hold under 4% of the sample.

The trim is 5 bases for V and 8 bases for J, with a gap of 21 bases between the germline ends. CDR1 SGHNT and CDR2 YENEEA are derived from the germline V gene. From the cysteine up to the phenylalanine, the CDR3 has a length of 15 residues. Of the read, only the CDR3 DNA is kept; its 45 bases are in frame from base 1. The data were taken from a study of T cell responses to AZD1222 COVID-19 vaccine (dated by TCRdb to the early 2020s). Regarding the research as a whole: A total of 230 to 250 trial participants underwent TCR sequencing, of whom about 200 had received two doses of AZD1222 and some 26 had received two doses of the MenACWY control vaccine. Trial participants were enrolled into age subgroups of 18-55, 56-69 and 70-plus years, which contained about 150, 27 and 61 TCR-sequenced participants, respectively. The research as a whole found: Vaccine-associated CD4 TCRs spanned the whole spike protein, with dominant responses in regions 160-218 and 743-854. Conclusions about previously exposed vaccinees are limited because only five to seven AZD1222 recipients were SARS-CoV-2 seropositive at baseline. Most participants were white British and females outnumbered males, and the authors suggested that clonal diversity may have been underestimated. Nearly half of unique spike-specific TCRs reportedly recognized epitopes outside regions mutated in the B.1.351 and B.1.1.7 variants. No day 14 peak-response samples were available, so repertoires were characterized only after the peak T cell response. After two AZD1222 doses, spike-specific TCR breadth and depth were significantly higher than at day 0 and than in MenACWY recipients. In the small 56-69-year group, the increase in depth fell short of significance, most likely because of low power.

The time point label, as the study defines it: about 28 days (+/-7) after the second vaccine dose. AZD1222 recipients whose second dose came at about 4 weeks and those whose second dose came at about 12 weeks were combined into one group, since spike-specific TCR depth and breadth did not differ between the two schedules. Samples from vaccinated people were obtained from the UK trials COV001 and COV002, which included a single-blind randomized controlled phase 2/3 trial of AZD1222 (ChAdOx1 nCoV-19) in healthy adults. For TCRbeta chain sequencing, PBMC samples from trial participants were taken at day 0 and at day 28 after the second dose.

The chain couples TRBV11-3 to TRBJ1-1, and perhaps TRBD1 as D gene, on 6 matching bases. The sequenced sample was peripheral blood, obtained 28 days after the second AZD1222 dose. This sequence originates from an adult who received the AZD1222 COVID-19 vaccine. This receptor carries the CDR3 CASSNRGQPKGEAFF. The DNA sequence is given as TGTGCCAGCAGCAATAGAGGACAGCCAAAAGGGGAAGCTTTCTTT.